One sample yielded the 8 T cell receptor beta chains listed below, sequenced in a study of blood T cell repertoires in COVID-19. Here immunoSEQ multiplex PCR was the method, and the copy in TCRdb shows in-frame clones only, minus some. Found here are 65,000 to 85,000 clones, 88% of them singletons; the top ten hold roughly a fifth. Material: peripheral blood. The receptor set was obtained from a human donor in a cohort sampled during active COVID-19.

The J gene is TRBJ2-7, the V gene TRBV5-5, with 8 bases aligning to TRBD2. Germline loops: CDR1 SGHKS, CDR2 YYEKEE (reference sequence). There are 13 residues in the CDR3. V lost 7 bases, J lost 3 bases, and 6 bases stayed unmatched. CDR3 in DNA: TGTGCCAGCGGATTAGCGGGGAGCTACGAGCAGTACTTC. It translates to CASGLAGSYEQYF. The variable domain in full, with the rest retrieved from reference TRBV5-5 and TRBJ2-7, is DAGVTQSPTHLIKTRGQQVTLRCSPISGHKSVSWYQQVLGQGPQFIFQYYEKEERGRGNFPDRFSARQFPNYSSELNVNALLLGDSALYLCASGLAGSYEQYFGPGTRLTVT.

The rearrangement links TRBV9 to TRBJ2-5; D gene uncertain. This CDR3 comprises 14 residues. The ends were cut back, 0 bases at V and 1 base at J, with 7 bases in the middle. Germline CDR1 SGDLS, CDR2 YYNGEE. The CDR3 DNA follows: TGTGCCAGCAGCGTAGGCGGCACCCAAGAGACCCAGTACTTC. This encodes CASSVGGTQETQYF.

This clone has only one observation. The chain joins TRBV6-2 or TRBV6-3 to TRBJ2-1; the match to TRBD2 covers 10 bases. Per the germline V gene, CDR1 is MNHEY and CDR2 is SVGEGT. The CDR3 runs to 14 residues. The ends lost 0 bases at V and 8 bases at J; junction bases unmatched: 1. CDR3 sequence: CASSYSLAGDEQFF. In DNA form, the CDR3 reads TGTGCCAGCAGTTACTCTCTAGCGGGGGATGAGCAGTTCTTC.

CDR3 protein: CASSPNLALLTDTQYF. CDR3 DNA sequence: TGTGCCAGCAGCCCTAACCTAGCGTTACTCACAGATACGCAGTATTTT. The chain links TRBV7-2 to TRBJ2-3; possible D gene TRBD2, 6 bases. Germline CDR1 SGHTA, CDR2 FQGNSA. There are 16 residues in the CDR3. V was pared by 5 bases and J by 2 bases, with 17 bases between.

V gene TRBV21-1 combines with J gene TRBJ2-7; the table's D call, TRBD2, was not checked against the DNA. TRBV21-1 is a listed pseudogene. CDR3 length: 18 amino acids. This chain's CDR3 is CASSNGRLAAPPSYEQYF. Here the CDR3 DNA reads TGTGCCAGCAGCAACGGGAGACTAGCGGCCCCGCCCTCCTACGAGCAGTACTTC.

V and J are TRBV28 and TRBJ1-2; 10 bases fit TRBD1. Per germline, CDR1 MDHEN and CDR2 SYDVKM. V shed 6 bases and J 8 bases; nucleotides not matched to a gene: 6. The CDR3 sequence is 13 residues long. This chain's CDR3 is CASRLTGGGGYTF. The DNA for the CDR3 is TGTGCCAGCAGGCTGACAGGGGGCGGGGGCTACACCTTC.

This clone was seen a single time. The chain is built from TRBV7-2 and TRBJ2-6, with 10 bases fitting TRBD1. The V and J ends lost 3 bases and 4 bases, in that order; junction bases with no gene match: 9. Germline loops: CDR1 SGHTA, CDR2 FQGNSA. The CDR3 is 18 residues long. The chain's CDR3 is CASSFRDRGSWGANVLTF. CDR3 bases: TGTGCCAGCAGCTTCCGGGACAGGGGATCGTGGGGGGCCAACGTCCTGACTTTC.

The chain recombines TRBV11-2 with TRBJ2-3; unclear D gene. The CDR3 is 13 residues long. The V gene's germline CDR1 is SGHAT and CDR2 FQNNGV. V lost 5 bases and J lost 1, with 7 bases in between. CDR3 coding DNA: TGTGCCAGCAGCCCGAGCGGCACAGATACGCAGTATTTT. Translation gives CASSPSGTDTQYF.